This TCR beta chain was sequenced in a study of Graves' ophthalmopathy and Graves' hyperthyroidism. Clinical symptoms and serum thyroxine were used for diagnosis; TRAb, thyroid ultrasound and orbital computed tomography were also relied on. V was clipped by 2 bases and J by 6 bases, with 13 bases between them. Germline CDR1 SNHLY, CDR2 FYNNEI. The length of the CDR3 is 14 residues. CDR3 regions of TCR beta were amplified from RNA transcripts. An opening RT-PCR round employed HTBI primers and preceded a second-round multiplex PCR. TCRdb re-analysed the multiplex PCR reads in MiXCR, keeping a single row per CDR3 protein. The table lists over 500,000 distinct CDR3 sequences, about 24% of them singletons.

The source is a woman aged 18-29 years with stable Graves' hyperthyroidism. Some clones in this sample may be carry-over from other donors' samples. The chain has TRBV2 and TRBJ1-1; D is undetermined. Sequences were obtained from peripheral blood. The DNA of the CDR3 is TGTGCCAGCAGTGAATTTTCTTCTGGACCTGAAGCTTTCTTT. Residues: CASSEFSSGPEAFF.